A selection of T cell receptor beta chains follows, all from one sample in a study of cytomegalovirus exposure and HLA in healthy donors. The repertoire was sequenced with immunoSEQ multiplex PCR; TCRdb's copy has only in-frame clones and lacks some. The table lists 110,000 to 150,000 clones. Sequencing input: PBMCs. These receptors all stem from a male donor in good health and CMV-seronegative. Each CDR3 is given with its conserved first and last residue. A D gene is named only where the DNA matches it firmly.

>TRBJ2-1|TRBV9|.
CASSVVGGQIGPNEQFF
TGTGCCAGCAGCGTAGTTGGGGGACAAATAGGGCCCAATGAGCAGTTCTTC
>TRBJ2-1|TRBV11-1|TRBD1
CASSLAGQGNEQFF
TGTGCCAGCAGCTTAGCCGGACAGGGTAATGAGCAGTTCTTC
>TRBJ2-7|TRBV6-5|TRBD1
CASSSRTGPYEQYF
TGTGCCAGCAGTTCCAGGACAGGACCCTACGAGCAGTACTTC
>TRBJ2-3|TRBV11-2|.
CASSLYNLGTDTQYF
TGTGCCAGCAGCTTATACAACCTTGGCACAGATACGCAGTATTTT
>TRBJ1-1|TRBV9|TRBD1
CASSQTGGAPDTEAFF
TGTGCCAGCAGCCAGACAGGGGGCGCCCCGGACACTGAAGCTTTCTTT
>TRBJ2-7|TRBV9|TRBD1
CASSAGQGISYEQYF
TGTGCCAGCAGCGCGGGACAGGGGATATCCTACGAGCAGTACTTC
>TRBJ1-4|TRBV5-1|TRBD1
CASSSQGANEKLFF
TGCGCCAGCAGCTCCCAGGGGGCGAATGAAAAACTGTTTTTT
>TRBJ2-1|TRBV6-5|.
CASRTTGMLDNEQFF
TGTGCCAGCAGGACAACAGGGATGCTCGACAATGAGCAGTTCTTC
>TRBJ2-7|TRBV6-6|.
CASSVGGEQYF
TGTGCCAGCAGTGTCGGCGGAGAGCAGTACTTC
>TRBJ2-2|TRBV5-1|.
CASSLGESGTGELFF
TGCGCCAGCAGCTTGGGAGAGTCGGGCACCGGGGAGCTGTTTTTT
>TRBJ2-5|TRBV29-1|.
CSVGGDVTQYF
TGCAGCGTTGGGGGGGATGTGACCCAGTACTTC
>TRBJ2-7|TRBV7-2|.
CASSLAGEQYF
TGTGCCAGCAGCTTAGCCGGCGAGCAGTACTTC
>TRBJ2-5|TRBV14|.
CASSQDGRGETQYF
TGTGCCAGCAGCCAAGATGGTCGAGGAGAGACCCAGTACTTC
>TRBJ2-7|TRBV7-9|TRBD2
CASSLGALAGDHYEQYF
TGTGCCAGCAGCTTAGGTGCGCTAGCGGGGGATCACTACGAGCAGTACTTC
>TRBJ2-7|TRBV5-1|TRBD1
CASSRLGTGSSYEQYF
TGCGCCAGCAGCCGATTAGGGACAGGAAGCTCCTACGAGCAGTACTTC
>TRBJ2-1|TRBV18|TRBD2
CASSPYGLGPEQFF
TGTGCCAGCTCACCGTACGGACTAGGCCCTGAGCAGTTCTTC
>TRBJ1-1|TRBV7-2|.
CASSLAQIDRRAFF
TGTGCCAGCAGCTTAGCCCAGATCGACAGGCGAGCTTTCTTT
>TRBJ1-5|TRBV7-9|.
CASSLGAGGSNQPQHF
TGTGCCAGCAGCTTAGGGGCGGGAGGAAGCAATCAGCCCCAGCATTTT
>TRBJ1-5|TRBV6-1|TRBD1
CASSRGQEGYQPQHF
TGTGCCAGCAGTAGGGGACAGGAAGGCTATCAGCCCCAGCATTTT
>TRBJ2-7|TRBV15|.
CATSNRDLTYEQYF
TGTGCCACCAGCAACCGGGACTTGACCTACGAGCAGTACTTC
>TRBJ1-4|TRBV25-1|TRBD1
CASSERAGGEKLFF
TGTGCCAGCAGTGAAAGGGCAGGGGGCGAAAAACTGTTTTTT
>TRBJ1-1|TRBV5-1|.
CASSLARAGRGTEAFF
TGCGCCAGCAGCTTGGCCCGAGCAGGGAGGGGGACTGAAGCTTTCTTT
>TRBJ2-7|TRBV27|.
CASRGAGRVYEQYF
TGTGCCAGCAGAGGGGCGGGACGAGTGTACGAGCAGTACTTC
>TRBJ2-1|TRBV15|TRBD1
CATSDGTVLDNEQFF
TGTGCCACCAGCGATGGGACAGTACTTGACAATGAGCAGTTCTTC
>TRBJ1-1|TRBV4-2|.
CASSQETSLNTEAFF
TGTGCCAGCAGCCAAGAGACAAGCTTGAACACTGAAGCTTTCTTT
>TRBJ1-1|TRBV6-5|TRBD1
CASSFGDRDTEAFF
TGTGCCAGTTCCTTTGGGGACAGGGACACTGAAGCTTTCTTT
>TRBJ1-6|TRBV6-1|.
CASSEGPFVPLHF
TGTGCCAGCAGTGAAGGTCCCTTCGTCCCCCTCCACTTT
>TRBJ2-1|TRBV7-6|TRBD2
CASSLAAGGRFEQFF
TGTGCCAGCAGCTTAGCGGCGGGAGGGAGGTTTGAGCAGTTCTTC
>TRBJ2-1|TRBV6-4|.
CASRVRGNSYNEQFF
TGTGCCAGCAGAGTCAGGGGAAACTCCTACAATGAGCAGTTCTTC
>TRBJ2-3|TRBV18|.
CASSPRRGRPDTDTQYF
TGTGCCAGCTCACCACGGAGGGGGCGGCCTGACACAGATACGCAGTATTTT
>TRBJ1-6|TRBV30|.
CAWNEIYNSPLHF
TGTGCCTGGAATGAGATTTATAATTCACCCCTCCACTTT
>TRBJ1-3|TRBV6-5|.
CASSYSWTPGNTIYF
TGTGCCAGCAGTTACTCATGGACTCCAGGAAACACCATATATTTT
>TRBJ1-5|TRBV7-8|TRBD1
CASSHTDRGQGQPQHF
TGTGCCAGCAGCCACACAGACAGGGGGCAAGGGCAGCCCCAGCATTTT
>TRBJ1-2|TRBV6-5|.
CASSYSLIGGGGYTF
TGTGCCAGTAGTTACTCGTTGATCGGGGGAGGAGGCTACACCTTC
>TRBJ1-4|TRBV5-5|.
CASSLKQPNEKLFF
TGTGCCAGCAGCTTGAAACAGCCTAATGAAAAACTGTTTTTT
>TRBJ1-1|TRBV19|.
CASSSTYQAFF
TGTGCCAGTAGTTCGACATACCAAGCTTTCTTT
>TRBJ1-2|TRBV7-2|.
CASSLHGSYGYTF
TGTGCCAGCAGCTTACACGGGAGCTATGGCTACACCTTC
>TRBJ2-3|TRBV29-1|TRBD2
CSVELAGGSTDTQYF
TGCAGCGTTGAACTAGCGGGAGGGAGCACAGATACGCAGTATTTT
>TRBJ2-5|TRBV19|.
CASSTQGRETQYF
TGTGCCAGTAGTACCCAGGGTCGGGAGACCCAGTACTTC
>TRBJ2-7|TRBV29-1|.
CSVETGAYEQYF
TGCAGCGTTGAGACGGGAGCCTACGAGCAGTACTTC
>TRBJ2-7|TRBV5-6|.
CASSWWRVRWDSSEQYF
TGTGCCAGCAGCTGGTGGCGGGTCCGCTGGGATTCGAGCGAGCAGTACTTC
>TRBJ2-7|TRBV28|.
CASAPRIPSYEQYF
TGTGCCAGCGCCCCGCGAATCCCCTCCTACGAGCAGTACTTC
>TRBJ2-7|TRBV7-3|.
CASSPGGSSYEQYF
TGTGCCAGCAGCCCCGGAGGGAGCTCCTACGAGCAGTACTTC
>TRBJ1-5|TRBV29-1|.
CSVSDGGGQPQHF
TGCAGCGTTTCCGATGGGGGCGGACAGCCCCAGCATTTT
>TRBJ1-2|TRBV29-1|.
CSVVMARSVEYGYTF
TGCAGCGTTGTTATGGCAAGGTCAGTGGAGTATGGCTACACCTTC
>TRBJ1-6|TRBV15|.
CATSRDPRNSPLHF
TGTGCCACCAGCAGAGATCCGAGGAATTCACCCCTCCACTTT
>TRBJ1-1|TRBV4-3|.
CASSRNGQNTEAFF
TGCGCCAGCAGCCGGAACGGACAGAACACTGAAGCTTTCTTT
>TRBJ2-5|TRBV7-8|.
CASSSSSVQLAQETQYF
TGTGCCAGCAGTTCATCGTCAGTCCAACTAGCCCAAGAGACCCAGTACTTC
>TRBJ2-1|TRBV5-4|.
CASSPDSSYNEQFF
TGTGCCAGCAGCCCGGACAGCTCCTACAATGAGCAGTTCTTC
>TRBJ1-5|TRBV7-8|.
CASSRNYNQPQHF
TGTGCCAGCAGCCGTAACTACAATCAGCCCCAGCATTTT
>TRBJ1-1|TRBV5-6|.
CASSLRAFEAFF
TGTGCCAGCAGCTTGCGAGCTTTTGAAGCTTTCTTT